This is a list of T cell receptor beta chains from one sample in a study of CD8 T cells in ankylosing spondylitis. TCRdb independently ran MiXCR on the 5' RACE reads; one entry per CDR3 protein. The data show 390,000 or so distinct CDR3 sequences, with about 20% seen just once and around 16% held by the top ten. Material for sequencing was blood, either unsorted or a sorted T cell fraction (not recorded which). Receptor source: a male donor with ankylosing spondylitis. The CDR3 runs from the conserved cysteine through the conserved F or W. A D gene is named only where the DNA matches it firmly. Not every row has a clone size; where given, it reads once, few, many or a size class.

clone_size: few
j_call: TRBJ2-3
v_call: TRBV6-1
d_call: NA
cdr3_nt: TGTGCCAGCAGGGTTGACAGAGACACAGATACGCAGTATTTT
cdr3_aa: CASRVDRDTDTQYF

clone_size: NA
j_call: TRBJ2-3
v_call: TRBV2
d_call: TRBD2
cdr3_nt: TGTGCCAGCAGCGGCCGGACTAGCGACCGCACAGATACGCAGTATTTT
cdr3_aa: CASSGRTSDRTDTQYF

clone_size: NA
j_call: TRBJ2-1
v_call: TRBV18
d_call: TRBD2
cdr3_nt: TGTGCCAGCTCACCACTGGCTAGCGGAAACAATGAGCAGTTCTTC
cdr3_aa: CASSPLASGNNEQFF

clone_size: NA
j_call: TRBJ1-3
v_call: TRBV15
d_call: NA
cdr3_nt: TGTGCCACCAGCCAGGGATCAGGAAACACCATATATTTT
cdr3_aa: CATSQGSGNTIYF

clone_size: few
j_call: TRBJ2-1
v_call: TRBV6-5
d_call: NA
cdr3_nt: TGTGCCAGCAGTTACTCGATTGTGGGCGGGAACAATGAGCAGTTCTTC
cdr3_aa: CASSYSIVGGNNEQFF

clone_size: NA
j_call: TRBJ2-7
v_call: TRBV10-3
d_call: TRBD2
cdr3_nt: TGTGCCACAAGGGGACTAGCTCCTAACGAGCAGTACTTC
cdr3_aa: CATRGLAPNEQYF

clone_size: NA
j_call: TRBJ2-1
v_call: TRBV5-1
d_call: NA
cdr3_nt: TGCGCCAGCAGCCCGGGACCTAATAATGAGCAGTTCTTC
cdr3_aa: CASSPGPNNEQFF

clone_size: NA
j_call: TRBJ2-2
v_call: TRBV28
d_call: TRBD1
cdr3_nt: TGTGCCAGCAGCCCCTATCGACAGGGAGTCACCGGGGAGCTGTTTTTT
cdr3_aa: CASSPYRQGVTGELFF

clone_size: NA
j_call: TRBJ2-7
v_call: TRBV7-2
d_call: TRBD2
cdr3_nt: TGTGCCAGCAGCTTAGCCGCGGGAGCCTACGAGCAGTACTTC
cdr3_aa: CASSLAAGAYEQYF

clone_size: NA
j_call: TRBJ2-2
v_call: TRBV6-2/TRBV6-3
d_call: NA
cdr3_nt: TGTGCCAGCAGTGAGACTCGGAGTGACGCCGGGGAGCTGTTTTTT
cdr3_aa: CASSETRSDAGELFF

clone_size: NA
j_call: TRBJ2-7
v_call: TRBV29-1
d_call: TRBD1
cdr3_nt: TGCAGCGTAGCGGACAGGGGTCCCTACGAGCAGTACTTC
cdr3_aa: CSVADRGPYEQYF

clone_size: few
j_call: TRBJ2-7
v_call: TRBV20-1
d_call: NA
cdr3_nt: TGCAGTGCTGTTCAGGGCAGCTCCTACGAGCAGTACTTC
cdr3_aa: CSAVQGSSYEQYF

clone_size: NA
j_call: TRBJ2-4
v_call: TRBV19
d_call: TRBD1
cdr3_nt: TGTGCCAGTAGGACCAGGGGCACAGGGGGCTCGGTGAACATTCAGTACTTC
cdr3_aa: CASRTRGTGGSVNIQYF

clone_size: NA
j_call: TRBJ2-5
v_call: TRBV7-9
d_call: NA
cdr3_nt: TGTGCCAGCAGCTTATTGGGGGGACCCGCACAAGAGACCCAGTACTTC
cdr3_aa: CASSLLGGPAQETQYF

clone_size: few
j_call: TRBJ2-4
v_call: TRBV20-1
d_call: NA
cdr3_nt: TGCAGTGCCTCCCATTTGGACATTCAGTACTTC
cdr3_aa: CSASHLDIQYF

clone_size: NA
j_call: TRBJ2-4
v_call: TRBV6-5
d_call: NA
cdr3_nt: TGTGCCAGCAGTTATCTTCTAGCCAAAAACATTCAGTACTTC
cdr3_aa: CASSYLLAKNIQYF

clone_size: NA
j_call: TRBJ1-4
v_call: TRBV7-9
d_call: NA
cdr3_nt: TGTGCCAGCAGCACCTCATCGGGGGGCCGTGAAAAACTGTTTTTT
cdr3_aa: CASSTSSGGREKLFF

clone_size: NA
j_call: TRBJ2-1
v_call: TRBV7-9
d_call: NA
cdr3_nt: TGTGCCAGCAGCTTAGCCGGGAGTGAGCAGTTCTTC
cdr3_aa: CASSLAGSEQFF

clone_size: NA
j_call: TRBJ2-1
v_call: TRBV18
d_call: NA
cdr3_nt: TGTGCCAGCTCACCACGTACCCGGGAGTGGTCCTACAATGAGCAGTTCTTC
cdr3_aa: CASSPRTREWSYNEQFF

clone_size: NA
j_call: TRBJ2-1
v_call: TRBV5-4
d_call: NA
cdr3_nt: TGTGCCAGCAGCCTTCTAGAAGTCCAAGGGCCCTACAATGAGCAGTTCTTC
cdr3_aa: CASSLLEVQGPYNEQFF

clone_size: few
j_call: TRBJ1-2
v_call: TRBV4-1
d_call: NA
cdr3_nt: TGCGCCAGCAGCCAAGCCTCCAAGGCGGGCTACACCTTC
cdr3_aa: CASSQASKAGYTF

clone_size: few
j_call: TRBJ2-1
v_call: TRBV7-9
d_call: TRBD2
cdr3_nt: TGTGCCAGCAGCTTAAATAGCGGGAGATACAATGAGCAGTTCTTC
cdr3_aa: CASSLNSGRYNEQFF

clone_size: few
j_call: TRBJ2-1
v_call: TRBV28
d_call: NA
cdr3_nt: TGTGCCAGCAGTTTATTTGCCAATGAGCAGTTCTTC
cdr3_aa: CASSLFANEQFF

clone_size: NA
j_call: TRBJ1-2
v_call: TRBV15
d_call: TRBD1
cdr3_nt: TGTGCCACTCGGGACAGGGGCCTTGGCTACACCTTC
cdr3_aa: CATRDRGLGYTF

clone_size: NA
j_call: TRBJ1-2
v_call: TRBV6-6
d_call: NA
cdr3_nt: TGTGCCAGCAGTTACTCCTTCCGCTATGGCTACACCTTC
cdr3_aa: CASSYSFRYGYTF

clone_size: NA
j_call: TRBJ2-2
v_call: TRBV4-2
d_call: NA
cdr3_nt: TGTGCCAGCAGCCAAGATCAAGGCACCGGGGAGCTGTTTTTT
cdr3_aa: CASSQDQGTGELFF

clone_size: few
j_call: TRBJ2-1
v_call: TRBV7-9
d_call: NA
cdr3_nt: TGTGCCAGCAGCTTAGAACTGGGAGCCCCCAGCGAGCAGTTCTTC
cdr3_aa: CASSLELGAPSEQFF

clone_size: few
j_call: TRBJ2-1
v_call: TRBV2
d_call: NA
cdr3_nt: TGTGCCAGCAATCGCCCCGAGACTGAGCAGTTCTTC
cdr3_aa: CASNRPETEQFF

clone_size: few
j_call: TRBJ1-2
v_call: TRBV5-1
d_call: NA
cdr3_nt: TGCGCCAGCAGCCAGCAACAGGGTTGGGGGGGCTACACCTTC
cdr3_aa: CASSQQQGWGGYTF

clone_size: NA
j_call: TRBJ1-1
v_call: TRBV6-1
d_call: TRBD1
cdr3_nt: TGTGCCAGCAGAAACAGGGGGCGAGGAGCGCAAGCTTTCTTT
cdr3_aa: CASRNRGRGAQAFF

clone_size: NA
j_call: TRBJ2-3
v_call: TRBV14
d_call: NA
cdr3_nt: TGTGCCAGCAGCCTCCGACAGACTCACAGTCCCGATACGCAGTATTTT
cdr3_aa: CASSLRQTHSPDTQYF

clone_size: many
j_call: TRBJ2-1
v_call: TRBV24-1
d_call: NA
cdr3_nt: TGTGCCACCAGGTCTACCTCAGGGGAAACCTACAATGAGCAGTTCTTC
cdr3_aa: CATRSTSGETYNEQFF

clone_size: NA
j_call: TRBJ1-2
v_call: TRBV6-1
d_call: TRBD1
cdr3_nt: TGTGCCAGCAGTGAAGCGGGGGGACAGTATGATGGCTACACCTTC
cdr3_aa: CASSEAGGQYDGYTF

clone_size: few
j_call: TRBJ1-1
v_call: TRBV12-3/TRBV12-4
d_call: NA
cdr3_nt: TGTGCCAGCAGTCGCGCCGAGGGAGTGGAAGCTTTCTTT
cdr3_aa: CASSRAEGVEAFF

clone_size: NA
j_call: TRBJ1-3
v_call: TRBV7-2
d_call: NA
cdr3_nt: TGTGCCAGCAGCGAAGGAGGGTGGAACACCATATATTTT
cdr3_aa: CASSEGGWNTIYF

clone_size: once
j_call: TRBJ1-6
v_call: TRBV6-1
d_call: TRBD1
cdr3_nt: TGTGCCAGCAGCGACGTAAGCGGGACAGGGCAGAATTCACCCCTCCACTTT
cdr3_aa: CASSDVSGTGQNSPLHF

clone_size: NA
j_call: TRBJ2-1
v_call: TRBV5-1
d_call: TRBD2
cdr3_nt: TGCGCCAGCAGCCACGGAGGGGCGTCGGGACTACCAACTACAATGAAGCAGTTCTTC
cdr3_aa: CASSHGGASGLPTTMKQFF